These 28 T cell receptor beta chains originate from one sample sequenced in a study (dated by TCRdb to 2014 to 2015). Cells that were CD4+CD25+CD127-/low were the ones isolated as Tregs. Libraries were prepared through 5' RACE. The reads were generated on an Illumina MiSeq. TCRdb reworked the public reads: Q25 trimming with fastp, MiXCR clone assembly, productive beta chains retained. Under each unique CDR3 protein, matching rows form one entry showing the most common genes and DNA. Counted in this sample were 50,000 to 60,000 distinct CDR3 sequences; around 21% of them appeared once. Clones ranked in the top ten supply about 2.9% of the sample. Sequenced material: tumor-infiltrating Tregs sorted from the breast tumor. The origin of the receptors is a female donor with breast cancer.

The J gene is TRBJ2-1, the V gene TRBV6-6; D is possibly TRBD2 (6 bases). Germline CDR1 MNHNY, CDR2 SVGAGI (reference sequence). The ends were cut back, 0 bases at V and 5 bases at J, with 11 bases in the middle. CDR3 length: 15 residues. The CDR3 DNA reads TGTGCCAGCAGTTACTCGACAGCGGGCGACAATGAGCAGTTCTTC. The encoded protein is CASSYSTAGDNEQFF.

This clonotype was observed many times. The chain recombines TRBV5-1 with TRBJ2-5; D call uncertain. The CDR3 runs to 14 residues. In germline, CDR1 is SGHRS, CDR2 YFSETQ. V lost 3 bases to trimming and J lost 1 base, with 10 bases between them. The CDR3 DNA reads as TGCGCCAGCAGCTCGGACCTTCCCCAAGAGACCCAGTACTTC. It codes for CASSSDLPQETQYF. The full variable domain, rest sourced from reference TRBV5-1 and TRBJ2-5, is KAGVTQTPRYLIKTRGQQVTLSCSPISGHRSVSWYQQTPGQGLQFLFEYFSETQRNKGNFPGRFSGRQFSNSRSEMNVSTLELGDSALYLCASSSDLPQETQYFGPGTRLLVL.

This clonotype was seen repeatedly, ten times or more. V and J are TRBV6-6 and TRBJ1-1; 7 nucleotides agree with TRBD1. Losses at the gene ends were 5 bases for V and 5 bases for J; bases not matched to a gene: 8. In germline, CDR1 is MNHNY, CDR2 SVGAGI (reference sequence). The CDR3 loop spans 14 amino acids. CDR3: CASSRAGGGTEAFF. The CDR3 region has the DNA TGTGCCAGCAGTAGGGCAGGGGGGGGGACTGAAGCTTTCTTT.

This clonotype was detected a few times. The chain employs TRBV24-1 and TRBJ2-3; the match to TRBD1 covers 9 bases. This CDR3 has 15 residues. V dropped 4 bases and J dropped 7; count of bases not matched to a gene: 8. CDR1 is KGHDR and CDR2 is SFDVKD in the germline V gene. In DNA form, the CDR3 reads TGTGCCACCAGTGACTCAGGACAGGGGAAAAATACGCAGTATTTT. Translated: CATSDSGQGKNTQYF.

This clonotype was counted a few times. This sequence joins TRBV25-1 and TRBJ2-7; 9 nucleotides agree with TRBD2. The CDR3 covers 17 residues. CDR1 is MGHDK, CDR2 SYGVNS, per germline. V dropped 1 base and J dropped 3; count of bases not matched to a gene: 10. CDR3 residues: CASSEWGAGGAGYEQYF. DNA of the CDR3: TGTGCCAGCAGTGAATGGGGCGCGGGAGGGGCTGGCTACGAGCAGTACTTC.

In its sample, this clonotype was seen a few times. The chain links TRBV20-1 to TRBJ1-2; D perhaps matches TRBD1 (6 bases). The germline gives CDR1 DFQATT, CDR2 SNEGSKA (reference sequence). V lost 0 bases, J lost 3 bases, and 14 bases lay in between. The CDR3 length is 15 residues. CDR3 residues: CSARDLRTAHYGYTF. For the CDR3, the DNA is TGCAGTGCTAGAGATCTAAGGACAGCCCACTATGGCTACACCTTC.

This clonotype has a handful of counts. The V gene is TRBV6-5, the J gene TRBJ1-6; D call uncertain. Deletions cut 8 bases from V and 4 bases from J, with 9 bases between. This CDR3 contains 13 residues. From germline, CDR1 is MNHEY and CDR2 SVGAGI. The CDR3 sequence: CASSREYNSPLHF. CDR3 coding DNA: TGTGCCAGCTCACGGGAATATAATTCACCCCTCCACTTT.

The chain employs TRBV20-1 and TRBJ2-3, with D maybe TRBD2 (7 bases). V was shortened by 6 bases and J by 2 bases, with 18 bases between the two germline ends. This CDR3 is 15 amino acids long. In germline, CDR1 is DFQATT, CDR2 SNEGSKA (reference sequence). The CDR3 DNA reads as TGCAGTGCCGGGGGGACGCGGGGGCCCACAGATACGCAGTATTTT. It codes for CSAGGTRGPTDTQYF.

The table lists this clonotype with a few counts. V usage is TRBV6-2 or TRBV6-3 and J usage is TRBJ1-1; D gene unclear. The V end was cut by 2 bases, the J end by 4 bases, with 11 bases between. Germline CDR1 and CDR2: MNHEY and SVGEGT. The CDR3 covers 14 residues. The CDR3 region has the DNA TGTGCCAGCAGTTACGGCCAGCTCGGCACTGAAGCTTTCTTT. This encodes CASSYGQLGTEAFF.

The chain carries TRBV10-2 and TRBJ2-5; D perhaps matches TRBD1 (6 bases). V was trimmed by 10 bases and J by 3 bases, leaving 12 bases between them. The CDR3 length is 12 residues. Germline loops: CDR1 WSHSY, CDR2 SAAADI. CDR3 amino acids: CATGQRKETQYF. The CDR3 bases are TGCGCCACAGGACAGCGAAAAGAGACCCAGTACTTC.

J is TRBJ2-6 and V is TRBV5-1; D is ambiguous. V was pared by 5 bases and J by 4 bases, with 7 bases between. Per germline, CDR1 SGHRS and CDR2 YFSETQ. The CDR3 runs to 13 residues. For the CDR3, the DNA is TGCGCCAGCAGAAGCTCAGGGGCCAACGTCCTGACTTTC. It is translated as CASRSSGANVLTF. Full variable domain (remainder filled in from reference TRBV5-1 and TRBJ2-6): KAGVTQTPRYLIKTRGQQVTLSCSPISGHRSVSWYQQTPGQGLQFLFEYFSETQRNKGNFPGRFSGRQFSNSRSEMNVSTLELGDSALYLCASRSSGANVLTFGAGSRLTVL.

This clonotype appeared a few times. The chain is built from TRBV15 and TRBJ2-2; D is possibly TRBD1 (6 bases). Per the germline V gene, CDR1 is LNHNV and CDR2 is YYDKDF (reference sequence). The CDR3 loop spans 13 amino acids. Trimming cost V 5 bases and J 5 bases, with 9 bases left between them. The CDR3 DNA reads TGTGCCACCAGCGTCAGGGGAACCGGGGAGCTGTTTTTT. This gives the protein CATSVRGTGELFF.

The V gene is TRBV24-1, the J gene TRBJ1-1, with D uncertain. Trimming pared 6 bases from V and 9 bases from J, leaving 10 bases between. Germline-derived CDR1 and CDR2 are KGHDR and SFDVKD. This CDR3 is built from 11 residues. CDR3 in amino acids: CATSMGRQAFF. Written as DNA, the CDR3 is TGTGCCACCAGTATGGGCAGACAAGCTTTCTTT.

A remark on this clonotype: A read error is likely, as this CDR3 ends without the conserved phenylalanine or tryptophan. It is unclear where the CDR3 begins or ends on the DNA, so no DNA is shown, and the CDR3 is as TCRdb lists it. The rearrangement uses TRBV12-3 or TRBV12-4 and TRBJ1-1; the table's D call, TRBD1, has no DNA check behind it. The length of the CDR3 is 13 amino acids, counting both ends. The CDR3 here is CASRGTENTEACS.

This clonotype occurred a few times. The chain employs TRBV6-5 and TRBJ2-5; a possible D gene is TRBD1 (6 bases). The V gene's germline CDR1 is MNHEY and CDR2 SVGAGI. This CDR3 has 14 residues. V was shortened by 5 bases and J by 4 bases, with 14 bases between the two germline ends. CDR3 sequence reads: CASSPTGGRETQYF. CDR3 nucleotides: TGTGCCAGCAGTCCGACAGGCGGTAGAGAGACCCAGTACTTC.

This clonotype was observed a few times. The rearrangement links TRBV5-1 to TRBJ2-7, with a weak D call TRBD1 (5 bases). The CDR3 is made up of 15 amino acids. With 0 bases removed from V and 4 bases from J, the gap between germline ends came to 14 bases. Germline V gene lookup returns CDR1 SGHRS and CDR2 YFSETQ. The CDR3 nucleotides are TGCGCCAGCAGCTTGGGATGGGTAGGGGTATACGAGCAGTACTTC. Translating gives CASSLGWVGVYEQYF.

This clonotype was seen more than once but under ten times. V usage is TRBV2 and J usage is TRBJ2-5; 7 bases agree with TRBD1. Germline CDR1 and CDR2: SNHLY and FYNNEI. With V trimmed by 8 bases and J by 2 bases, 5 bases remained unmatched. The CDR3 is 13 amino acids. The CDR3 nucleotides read TGTGCCAGCGTGAGGGGACAGCAAGAGACCCAGTACTTC. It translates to CASVRGQQETQYF. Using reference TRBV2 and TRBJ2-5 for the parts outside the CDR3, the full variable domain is EPEVTQTPSHQVTQMGQEVILRCVPISNHLYFYWYRQILGQKVEFLVSFYNNEISEKSEIFDDQFSVERPDGSNFTLKIRSTKLEDSAMYFCASVRGQQETQYFGPGTRLLVL.

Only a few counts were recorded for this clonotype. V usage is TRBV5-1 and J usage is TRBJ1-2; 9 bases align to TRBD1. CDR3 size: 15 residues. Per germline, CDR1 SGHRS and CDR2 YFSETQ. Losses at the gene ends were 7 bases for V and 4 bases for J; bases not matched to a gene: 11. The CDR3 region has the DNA TGCGCCAGCGGCTCGATGGGACAGGGCGCCTATGGCTACACCTTC. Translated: CASGSMGQGAYGYTF.

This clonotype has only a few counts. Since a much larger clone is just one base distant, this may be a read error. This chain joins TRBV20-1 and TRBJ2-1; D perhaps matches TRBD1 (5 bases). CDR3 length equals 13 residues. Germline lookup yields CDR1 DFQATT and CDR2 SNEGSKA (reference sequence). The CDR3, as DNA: TGCAGTGCTAGAGCCTGGGGCCACAATGAGCAGTGCTTC. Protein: CSARAWGHNEQCF.

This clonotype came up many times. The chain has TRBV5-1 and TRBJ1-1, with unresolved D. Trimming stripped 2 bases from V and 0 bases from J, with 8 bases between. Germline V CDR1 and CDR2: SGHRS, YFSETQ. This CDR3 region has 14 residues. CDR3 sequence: CASSLQSMNTEAFF. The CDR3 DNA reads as TGCGCCAGCAGCTTACAGAGCATGAACACTGAAGCTTTCTTT.

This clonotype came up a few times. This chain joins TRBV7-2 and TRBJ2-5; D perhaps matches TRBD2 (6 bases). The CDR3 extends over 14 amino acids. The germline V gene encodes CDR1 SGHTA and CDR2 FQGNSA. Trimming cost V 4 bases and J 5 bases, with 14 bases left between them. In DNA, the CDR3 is TGTGCCAGCAGCTCTCGGGACTGGGGGGAGACCCAGTACTTC. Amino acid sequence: CASSSRDWGETQYF.

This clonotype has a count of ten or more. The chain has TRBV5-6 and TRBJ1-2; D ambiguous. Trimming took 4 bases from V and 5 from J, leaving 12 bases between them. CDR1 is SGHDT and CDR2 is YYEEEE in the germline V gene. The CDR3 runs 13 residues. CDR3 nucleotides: TGTGCCAGCAGCCCCCGGGAGGCTTATGGCTACACCTTC. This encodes CASSPREAYGYTF.

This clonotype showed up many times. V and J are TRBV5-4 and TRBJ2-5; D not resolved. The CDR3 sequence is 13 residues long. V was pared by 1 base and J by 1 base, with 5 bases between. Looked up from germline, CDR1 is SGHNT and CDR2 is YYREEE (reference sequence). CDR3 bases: TGTGCCAGCAGCTTGAATGCCCAAGAGACCCAGTACTTC. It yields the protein CASSLNAQETQYF.

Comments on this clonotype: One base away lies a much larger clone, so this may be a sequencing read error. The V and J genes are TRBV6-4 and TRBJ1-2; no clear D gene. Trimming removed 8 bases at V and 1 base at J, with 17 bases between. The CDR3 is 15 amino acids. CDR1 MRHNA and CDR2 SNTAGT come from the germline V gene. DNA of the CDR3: TGTGCCAGCCGTCTGACGGCCAGTCGTAACTATGGCTACACCTTC. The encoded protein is CASRLTASRNYGYTF.

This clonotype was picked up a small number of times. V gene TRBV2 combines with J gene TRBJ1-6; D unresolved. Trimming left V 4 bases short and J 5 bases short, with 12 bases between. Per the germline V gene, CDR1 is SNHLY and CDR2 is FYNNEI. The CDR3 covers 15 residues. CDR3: CASSGGLGNNSPLHF. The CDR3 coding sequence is TGTGCCAGCAGTGGAGGGTTGGGCAATAATTCACCCCTCCACTTT.

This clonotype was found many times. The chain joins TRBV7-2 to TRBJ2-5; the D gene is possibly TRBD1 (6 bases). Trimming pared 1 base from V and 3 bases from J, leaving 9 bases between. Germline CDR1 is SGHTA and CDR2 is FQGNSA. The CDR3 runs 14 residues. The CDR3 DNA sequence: TGTGCCAGCAGCTTAGGCCGGGACAAAGAGACCCAGTACTTC. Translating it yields CASSLGRDKETQYF.

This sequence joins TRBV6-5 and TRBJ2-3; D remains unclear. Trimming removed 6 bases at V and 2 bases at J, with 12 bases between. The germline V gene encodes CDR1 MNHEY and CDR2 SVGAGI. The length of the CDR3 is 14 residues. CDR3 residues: CASRRRPATDTQYF. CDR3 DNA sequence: TGTGCCAGCAGAAGGAGACCGGCCACAGATACGCAGTATTTT.

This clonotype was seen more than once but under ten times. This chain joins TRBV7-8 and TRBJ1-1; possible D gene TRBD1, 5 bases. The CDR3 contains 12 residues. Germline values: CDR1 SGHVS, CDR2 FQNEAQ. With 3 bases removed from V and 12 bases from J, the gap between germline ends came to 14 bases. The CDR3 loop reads CASSFRDQRSFF. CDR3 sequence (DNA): TGTGCCAGCAGCTTTAGGGACCAAAGATCTTTCTTT.